Listed below are T cell receptor beta chains from one sample, sequenced in a study of T cells in Graves' hyperthyroidism and ophthalmopathy. TCRdb redid the calling of the multiplex PCR reads with MiXCR, one entry per CDR3 protein. The repertoire consists of roughly 840,000 distinct CDR3 sequences, with over 35% occurring once and the leading ten covering approximately 8.7%. Specimen: blood. Every receptor here comes from a man aged 18 to 29 with Graves' hyperthyroidism. Both conserved end residues are part of each CDR3. The order of the fields is J gene, D gene, V gene, clone size, CDR3 protein, CDR3 DNA. The D gene is left open where the match is weak. Only part of the rows carry a size: once, few, many, or a class if the clone is expanded.

>TRBJ2-7|TRBD1|TRBV4-1|NA
CASSQLDRVNEQYF
TGCGCCAGCAGCCAGCTGGACAGGGTTAACGAGCAGTACTTC
>TRBJ1-6|NA|TRBV6-1|few
CASSEAITAVNSPLHF
TGTGCCAGCAGTGAAGCGATAACAGCCGTTAATTCACCCCTCCACTTT
>TRBJ2-7|TRBD2|TRBV7-2|few
CASSFLMRTSSYEQYF
TGTGCCAGCAGCTTCCTTATGAGGACTAGCTCCTACGAGCAGTACTTC
>TRBJ2-5|TRBD2|TRBV24-1|NA
CASSPHQAGGETQYF
TGTGCCAGCAGCCCTCATCAAGCGGGAGGAGAGACCCAGTACTTC
>TRBJ1-1|NA|TRBV19|many
CASSRNSNLNTEAFF
TGTGCCAGTAGTAGGAACAGCAACCTGAACACTGAAGCTTTCTTT
>TRBJ1-1|TRBD1|TRBV9|few
CASSSTGQGNTEAFF
TGTGCCAGCAGCTCCACGGGACAGGGGAACACTGAAGCTTTCTTT
>TRBJ2-2|NA|TRBV11-3|once
CASSWAGKRAAFTGELFF
TGTGCCAGCAGCTGGGCCGGGAAAAGAGCGGCTTTCACCGGGGAGCTGTTTTTT
>TRBJ1-1|NA|TRBV5-6|many
CASSLDGRPNTEAFF
TGTGCCAGCAGCTTGGATGGACGGCCGAACACTGAAGCTTTCTTT
>TRBJ2-3|NA|TRBV15|few
CATSRDPHTDTQYF
TGTGCCACCAGCAGGGACCCACACACAGATACGCAGTATTTT
>TRBJ1-1|NA|TRBV7-9|once
CASSAWDSDTEAFF
TGTGCCAGCAGCGCGTGGGACTCCGACACTGAAGCTTTCTTT
>TRBJ2-2|NA|TRBV10-2|NA
CASSESAQYTGELFF
TGCGCCAGCAGTGAGTCGGCTCAGTACACCGGGGAGCTGTTTTTT
>TRBJ2-2|NA|TRBV5-1|NA
CANSGTPNTGELFF
TGCGCCAACTCAGGGACGCCGAACACCGGGGAGCTGTTTTTT
>TRBJ2-5|NA|TRBV5-4|NA
CASTGGPLEETQYF
TGTGCCAGCACTGGCGGGCCCCTCGAAGAGACCCAGTACTTC
>TRBJ1-1|NA|TRBV4-2|many
CASSQVLGDTNTEAFF
TGTGCCAGCAGCCAAGTCTTGGGGGACACGAACACTGAAGCTTTCTTT
>TRBJ1-5|NA|TRBV4-1|few
CASSQDWRGFGQPQHF
TGTGCCAGCAGCCAAGATTGGCGAGGATTTGGGCAGCCCCAGCATTTT
>TRBJ2-2|TRBD1|TRBV4-3|NA
CASSQAGGASGELFF
TGCGCCAGCAGCCAGGCAGGGGGTGCAAGCGGGGAGCTGTTTTTT
>TRBJ2-2|NA|TRBV29-1|few
CSVGAHSGTTGELFF
TGCAGCGTTGGGGCCCACAGTGGGACCACCGGGGAGCTGTTTTTT
>TRBJ2-7|NA|TRBV7-3|few
CASSQDSIGEQYF
TGTGCCAGCAGCCAAGATTCCATTGGCGAGCAGTACTTC
>TRBJ1-5|NA|TRBV2|many
CASRDSTGPLNQPQHF
TGTGCCAGCAGGGATTCGACAGGTCCGCTAAATCAGCCCCAGCATTTT
>TRBJ1-2|NA|TRBV24-1|many
CATTRGVYGYTF
TGTGCCACCACCAGGGGCGTCTATGGCTACACCTTC
>TRBJ2-5|NA|TRBV4-2|few
CASSPRGVYQETQYF
TGTGCCAGCAGCCCCAGGGGGGTGTACCAAGAGACCCAGTACTTC
>TRBJ2-7|TRBD2|TRBV7-8|NA
CASTRLAGEEQYF
TGTGCCAGCACGAGGCTAGCGGGAGAGGAGCAGTACTTC
>TRBJ1-3|NA|TRBV4-1|few
CASSQDWPPSGNTIYF
TGCGCCAGCAGCCAAGATTGGCCCCCCTCTGGAAACACCATATATTTT
>TRBJ2-7|NA|TRBV25-1|few
CASGDSQGAYEQYF
TGTGCCAGCGGCGATTCACAGGGCGCCTACGAGCAGTACTTC
>TRBJ2-6|NA|TRBV2|NA
CASTGLEAF
TGTGCCAGCACGGGACTGGAAGCTTTC
>TRBJ2-7|TRBD1|TRBV5-1|NA
CASSPGQEDTRYF
TGCGCCAGCAGCCCGGGACAGGAGGACACACGGTACTTC
>TRBJ1-1|NA|TRBV7-7|NA
CASSLGSALEAFF
TGTGCCAGCAGCTTAGGGTCAGCCCTTGAAGCTTTCTTT
>TRBJ2-2|NA|TRBV20-1|NA
CSAPATGELFF
TGCAGTGCCCCGGCCACCGGGGAGCTGTTTTTT
>TRBJ1-2|NA|TRBV10-3|NA
CAISELRTKANYGYTF
TGTGCCATCAGTGAGCTCCGGACAAAGGCTAACTATGGCTACACCTTC
>TRBJ1-2|NA|TRBV7-2|NA
CASSLMTAGDNGYTF
TGTGCCAGCAGCTTAATGACGGCCGGGGATAATGGCTACACCTTC
>TRBJ1-5|NA|TRBV10-3|NA
CAIREGPVGNQPQHF
TGTGCCATCAGGGAAGGGCCCGTTGGCAATCAGCCCCAGCATTTT
>TRBJ1-2|NA|TRBV29-1|many
CSVQGLGKAWRGYTF
TGCAGCGTTCAGGGCCTTGGGAAAGCTTGGCGCGGCTACACCTTC
>TRBJ2-7|TRBD1|TRBV5-1|few
CASSPAGTGIYEQYF
TGCGCCAGCAGTCCTGCCGGGACAGGGATCTACGAGCAGTACTTC
>TRBJ2-7|NA|TRBV7-8|few
CASSYSGDTYEQYF
TGTGCCAGCAGTTACTCCGGGGACACCTACGAGCAGTACTTC
>TRBJ1-1|NA|TRBV15|NA
CATSRDVIGGAIEAFF
TGTGCCACCAGCAGAGATGTGATTGGTGGGGCCATTGAAGCTTTCTTT
>TRBJ1-1|NA|TRBV7-2|NA
CASSLEHNAEAFF
TGTGCCAGCAGCTTAGAGCATAACGCTGAAGCTTTCTTT
>TRBJ1-3|TRBD1|TRBV20-1|many
CSATYRGSGNTIYF
TGCAGTGCAACTTACAGGGGCTCTGGAAACACCATATATTTT
>TRBJ1-5|NA|TRBV6-6|NA
CASNFRADSNQPQHF
TGTGCCAGCAATTTCAGGGCGGATAGCAATCAGCCCCAGCATTTT
>TRBJ2-5|NA|TRBV11-1|NA
CAWSGAGPETQYF
TGTGCCTGGAGCGGAGCAGGGCCAGAGACCCAGTACTTC
>TRBJ1-1|TRBD1|TRBV13|NA
CASSLRTGTTEAFF
TGTGCCAGCAGCTTGAGGACAGGGACCACTGAAGCTTTCTTT
>TRBJ1-6|NA|TRBV25-1|NA
CARESPGENSPLHF
TGTGCTAGAGAGTCACCGGGAGAGAATTCACCCCTCCACTTT
>TRBJ2-7|TRBD2|TRBV6-1|NA
CASSYAGGNEQYF
TGTGCCAGCAGTTATGCGGGAGGCAACGAGCAGTACTTC
>TRBJ2-5|NA|TRBV6-6|few
CASSEDNVGTQYF
TGTGCCAGCAGTGAAGATAACGTAGGGACCCAGTACTTC
>TRBJ1-2|TRBD1|TRBV29-1|many
CSVDTGEYGYTF
TGCAGCGTTGATACAGGGGAGTATGGCTACACCTTC
>TRBJ2-7|TRBD1|TRBV11-2|NA
CASSSGQRTYEQYF
TGTGCCAGCAGCTCGGGACAGAGGACCTACGAGCAGTACTTC
>TRBJ1-2|NA|TRBV20-1|NA
CSARAVTYGYTF
TGCAGTGCTAGAGCCGTGACCTATGGCTACACCTTC
>TRBJ2-2|NA|TRBV7-2|few
CASSNPAGELFF
TGTGCCAGCAGCAACCCGGCCGGGGAGCTGTTTTTT
>TRBJ1-1|NA|TRBV15|many
CATSRVHPNTEAFF
TGTGCCACCAGCAGAGTTCACCCGAACACTGAAGCTTTCTTT
>TRBJ2-7|TRBD1|TRBV5-6|few
CASSWQQGYEQYF
TGTGCCAGCAGCTGGCAACAGGGGTACGAGCAGTACTTC
>TRBJ2-2|NA|TRBV12-3/TRBV12-4|NA
CASRLRENTGELFF
TGTGCCAGCAGGCTCCGGGAGAACACCGGGGAGCTGTTTTTT